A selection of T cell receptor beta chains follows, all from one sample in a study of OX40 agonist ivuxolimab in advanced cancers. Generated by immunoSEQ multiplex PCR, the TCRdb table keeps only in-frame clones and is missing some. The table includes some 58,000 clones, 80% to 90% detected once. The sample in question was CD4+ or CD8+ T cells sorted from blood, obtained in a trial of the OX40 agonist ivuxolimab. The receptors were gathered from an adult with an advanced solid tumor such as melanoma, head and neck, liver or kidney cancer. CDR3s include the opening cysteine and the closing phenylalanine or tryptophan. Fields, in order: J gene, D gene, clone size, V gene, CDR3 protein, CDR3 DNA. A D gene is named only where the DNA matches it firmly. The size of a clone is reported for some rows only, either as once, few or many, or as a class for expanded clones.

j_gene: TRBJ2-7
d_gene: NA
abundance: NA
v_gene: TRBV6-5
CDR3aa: CASSYSSSVYEQYF
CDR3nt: TGTGCCAGCAGTTACTCATCCAGCGTCTACGAGCAGTACTTC

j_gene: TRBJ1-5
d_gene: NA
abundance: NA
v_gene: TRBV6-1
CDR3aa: CASRGRFSNQPQHF
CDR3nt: TGTGCCAGCAGGGGACGGTTTAGCAATCAGCCCCAGCATTTT

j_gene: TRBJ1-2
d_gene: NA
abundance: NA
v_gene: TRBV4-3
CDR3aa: CASSQDSYLTHYGYTF
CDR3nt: TGCGCCAGCAGCCAAGATTCTTATCTGACCCACTATGGCTACACCTTC

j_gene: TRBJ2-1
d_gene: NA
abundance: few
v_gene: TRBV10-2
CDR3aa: CASSEELLSYNEQFF
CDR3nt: TGCGCCAGCAGTGAAGAGCTACTCTCCTACAATGAGCAGTTCTTC

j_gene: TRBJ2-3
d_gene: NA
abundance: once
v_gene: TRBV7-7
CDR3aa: CASSLALRDTQYF
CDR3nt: TGTGCTAGCAGCTTAGCCCTTAGGGATACGCAGTATTTT

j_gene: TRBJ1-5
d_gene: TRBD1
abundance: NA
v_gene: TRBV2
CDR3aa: CASMTDRVNQPQHF
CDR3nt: TGTGCCAGCATGACGGACAGGGTCAACCAGCCCCAGCATTTT

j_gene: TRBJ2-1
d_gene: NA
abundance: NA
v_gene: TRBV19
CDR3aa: CAMAVNEQFF
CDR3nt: TGTGCCATGGCGGTTAATGAGCAGTTCTTC

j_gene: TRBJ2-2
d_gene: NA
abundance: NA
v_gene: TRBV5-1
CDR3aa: CASSEPGLPGAGELFF
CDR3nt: TGCGCCAGCAGCGAACCGGGACTCCCCGGCGCCGGGGAGCTGTTTTTT

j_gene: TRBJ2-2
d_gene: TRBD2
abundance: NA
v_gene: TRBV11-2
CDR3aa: CASSLHPSGRAFGELFF
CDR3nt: TGTGCCAGCAGCTTACATCCCAGCGGGAGGGCCTTCGGGGAGCTGTTTTTT

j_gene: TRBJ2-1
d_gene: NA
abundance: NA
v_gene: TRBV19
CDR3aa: CASSSTGARVAYNEQFF
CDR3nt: TGTGCCAGTAGTTCAACCGGGGCCCGGGTTGCCTACAATGAGCAGTTCTTC

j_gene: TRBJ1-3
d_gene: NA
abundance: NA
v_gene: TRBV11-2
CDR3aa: CASSSGQIVGNTIYF
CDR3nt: TGTGCCAGCAGCTCCGGACAGATAGTTGGAAACACCATATATTTT